The clone carrying this T cell receptor beta chain was seen many times. Its antigen is currently unknown. This specimen comes from a study of sequential checkpoint blockade in melanoma. Across the study: First-line arms were nivolumab then ipilimumab, or the reverse, randomized 1:1. DNA from 95 or so pretreatment tumor samples underwent TCRβ immunosequencing. Study results and limitations: Clinical benefit was about 30 times likelier when tumor T-cell fraction and clonality increased.

Documented treatment: randomized to nivolumab then ipilimumab (arm A) or the reverse (arm B). Patients had received no earlier DNA-damaging chemotherapy. Trimming took 7 bases from V and 4 from J, leaving 10 bases between them. The CDR3 spans 13 residues. Libraries were prepared by immunoSEQ multiplex PCR; TCRdb keeps only in-frame clonotypes and omits some of them. This table holds roughly 3,000 clones, under 20% found once. This sequence originates from a human donor with melanoma. The sequenced sample was tumor tissue (inferred from file names), obtained from a patient given nivolumab and ipilimumab in sequence. The chain joins TRBV7-1 to TRBJ1-4; D is ambiguous. TRBV7-1 is reported as an ORF; its role is uncertain. The CDR3 region is CASTTSINEKLFF. CDR3 coding DNA: TGTGCCAGCACGACGTCCATTAATGAAAAACTGTTTTTT.